Below, one TCR beta chain is given with its context. Its antigen is not identified. Using immunoSEQ multiplex PCR, the repertoire was profiled, and TCRdb retains in-frame clones only, with some absent. This table holds about 50,000 clones, about three quarters found once. Every patient was affected by relapse after autologous stem cell transplantation, while exposure to brentuximab vedotin was not uniform. This entry belongs to a study of PD-1 blockade in classical Hodgkin lymphoma. Broader study findings: It was reported that newly diagnosed patients had less baseline TCR diversity than healthy donors.

This receptor was taken from a human donor with classical Hodgkin lymphoma. Sequenced material: peripheral blood mononuclear cells (PBMCs), taken at baseline.

As DNA, the CDR3 is TGTGCCAGCTCACACACAGGGACTGGGGCCAACGTCCTGACTTTC. Amino acids: CASSHTGTGANVLTF. V is TRBV18 and J is TRBJ2-6, with D maybe TRBD1 (6 bases). Trimming took 4 bases from V and 2 from J, leaving 9 bases between them. The CDR3 spans 15 residues. Germline CDR1 KGHSH, CDR2 LQKENI.